This passage covers 32 T cell receptor beta chains from one sample sequenced in a study of shared T cell receptors in the human thymus (dated by TCRdb to about 2021). Receptor libraries were prepared by the immunoSEQ multiplex PCR assay. Drawn from immuneACCESS, this table holds only the in-frame rearrangements with V and J called that TCRdb kept. Clones are partly lost; checked studies trace under half to an unresolved V gene and leave the rest unexplained. The table for this sample lists about 710,000 clones; over 75% of them were counted only once. In total, the top ten clones hold roughly 0.0094% of the sample. These data also featured in a second study, about human thymus T cells.

Material: thymocytes. Receptors originate from a boy less than two years old with a congenital heart defect. Donor details come from another sample of the same person, matched by shared clones.

The rearrangement links TRBV6-5 to TRBJ2-7; 10 bases are a match to TRBD1. In germline, CDR1 is MNHEY, CDR2 SVGAGI. The ends lost 6 bases at V and 2 bases at J; junction bases unmatched: 4. The CDR3 is 14 residues long. The CDR3 protein is CASRGTGAPYEQYF. The CDR3 nucleotides read TGTGCCAGCAGGGGGACAGGGGCGCCCTACGAGCAGTACTTC.

This clone was seen more than once but under ten times. The CDR3 coding sequence is TGTGCCAGCAGCCAATCCAGGGGGCTAGGAGGAAACACCATATATTTT. This codes for CASSQSRGLGGNTIYF. This chain joins TRBV14 and TRBJ1-3; 8 positions agree with TRBD1. V shed 2 bases, J shed 4 bases, and the junction held 7 bases outside the gene matches. Germline V gives CDR1 SGHDN, CDR2 FVKESK. The CDR3 spans 16 residues.

The chain employs TRBV2 and TRBJ2-5, with 10 bases that match TRBD2. The CDR3 length is 16 residues. Looked up from germline, CDR1 is SNHLY and CDR2 is FYNNEI. After removal of 6 bases from V and 1 base from J, the junction contained 8 bases not matched to a gene. CDR3 nucleotides: TGTGCCAGCAGGGAGTCTAGCGGGAGTGGCCAAGAGACCCAGTACTTC. It codes for CASRESSGSGQETQYF.

This clone was counted once. The chain recombines TRBV18 with TRBJ1-2; no definite D call. Germline V gene lookup returns CDR1 KGHSH and CDR2 LQKENI. Trimming shortened V by 3 bases and J by 0 bases, and 11 bases separated the two germline ends. The CDR3 runs to 15 residues. The CDR3 DNA follows: TGTGCCAGCTCACCGTGGACTCGACCTAACTATGGCTACACCTTC. Its protein product is CASSPWTRPNYGYTF.

The V gene is TRBV19, the J gene TRBJ2-2; 9 positions match TRBD2. V trimming: 5 bases; J trimming: 2 bases; junction bases outside the gene matches: 9. CDR1 is LNHDA, CDR2 SQIVND, per germline (reference sequence). The CDR3 has 17 residues. CDR3 in amino acids: CASSSRGAGGNTGELFF. The CDR3 coding sequence is TGTGCCAGTAGTTCACGGGGAGCGGGAGGTAACACCGGGGAGCTGTTTTTT.

V gene TRBV6-1 combines with J gene TRBJ2-1; 10 nucleotides agree with TRBD2. The germline CDR1 and CDR2 sequences are MNHNS and SASEGT. This CDR3 contains 14 residues. The V and J ends lost 8 bases and 5 bases, in that order; junction bases with no gene match: 6. CDR3: CASLAGVSHNEQFF. CDR3 coding DNA: TGTGCCAGCCTAGCGGGAGTATCGCACAATGAGCAGTTCTTC.

In this sample, this clone turned up a few times. CDR3 nucleotides: TGTGCCAGCAGCTTAGTGGCGCGGGGATGCACCGGGGAGCTGTTTTTT. Amino acids: CASSLVARGCTGELFF. The chain has TRBV7-6 and TRBJ2-2; maybe TRBD2 (6 bases). This CDR3 is built from 16 residues. In germline, CDR1 is SGHVS, CDR2 FNYEAQ. V was pared by 1 base and J by 4 bases, with 13 bases between.

V gene TRBV5-4 combines with J gene TRBJ1-1, with TRBD1 as a possible D gene (6 bases). The germline gives CDR1 SGHNT, CDR2 YYREEE (reference sequence). V was clipped by 0 bases and J by 2 bases, with 11 bases between them. The CDR3 has 15 amino acids. Written as DNA, the CDR3 is TGTGCCAGCAGCTTGGAAAGGGACACCAACACTGAAGCTTTCTTT. As protein: CASSLERDTNTEAFF.

This clone was counted between two and nine times. This chain connects TRBV14 to TRBJ1-1; a possible D gene is TRBD1 (6 bases). V was trimmed by 3 bases and J by 4 bases, leaving 12 bases between them. The CDR3 totals 14 residues. Germline V gene sequence: CDR1 SGHDN, CDR2 FVKESK. The CDR3 region is CASSHRGRATEAFF. The CDR3 DNA follows: TGTGCCAGCAGCCACAGGGGCAGGGCCACTGAAGCTTTCTTT.

The chain uses TRBV25-1 and TRBJ1-5; 7 nucleotides line up with TRBD1. CDR3 length: 16 amino acids. J was trimmed by 4 bases and V by 5 bases; bases with no gene match: 11. CDR1 is MGHDK and CDR2 is SYGVNS in the germline V gene. The CDR3 loop reads CASSPMGDSLNQPQHF. The DNA of the CDR3 is TGTGCCAGCAGTCCAATGGGGGACAGCCTAAATCAGCCCCAGCATTTT.

The V call is TRBV6-5, the J call TRBJ1-4; 10 bases agree with TRBD1. J lost 6 bases, V lost 7 bases, and 5 bases had no gene match. CDR1 and CDR2 (germline): MNHEY, SVGAGI. The CDR3 is made up of 14 amino acids. The CDR3 region is CASTGQGGDEKLFF. The CDR3 DNA follows: TGTGCCAGCACCGGACAGGGGGGGGATGAAAAACTGTTTTTT.

The J gene is TRBJ2-1, the V gene TRBV11-3; D is undetermined. Germline CDR1 reads SGHNT; CDR2 reads YENEEA. This CDR3 region has 15 residues. V dropped 0 bases and J dropped 3 bases, with 9 bases sitting between them. CDR3 nucleotide sequence: TGTGCCAGCAGCTTAGATGTCCGGGTCTACAATGAGCAGTTCTTC. The encoded protein is CASSLDVRVYNEQFF.

The V gene is TRBV28, the J gene TRBJ2-3; TRBD1 aligns across 9 bases. The V gene end was trimmed by 5 bases and the J gene end by 4 bases; junction bases not matched to a gene: 7. This CDR3 comprises 15 residues. Germline V gives CDR1 MDHEN, CDR2 SYDVKM. The CDR3 is CASSLSGQGSDTQYF. In nucleotides, the CDR3 is TGTGCCAGCAGTCTGTCGGGACAGGGATCAGATACGCAGTATTTT.

V gene TRBV25-1 combines with J gene TRBJ2-7; D perhaps matches TRBD2 (5 bases). CDR1 and CDR2 (germline): MGHDK, SYGVNS. There are 15 residues in the CDR3. With 6 bases removed from V and 0 bases from J, the gap between germline ends came to 15 bases. CDR3 DNA: TGTGCCAGCAGCCTGGAGGACGAGAGCTCCTACGAGCAGTACTTC. Residues: CASSLEDESSYEQYF.

The chain joins TRBV6-5 to TRBJ1-2, with 7 bases fitting TRBD1. Trimming took 6 bases from V and 10 from J; bases not matched to a gene: 11. CDR3 length equals 13 residues. Germline V gene data show CDR1 as MNHEY and CDR2 as SVGAGI. DNA of the CDR3: TGTGCCAGCAGCACTGAGACCGGGACAGCCTACACCTTC. Its translation: CASSTETGTAYTF.

The chain joins TRBV28 to TRBJ1-5; a possible D gene is TRBD1 (5 bases). The germline V gene encodes CDR1 MDHEN and CDR2 SYDVKM. Trimming took off 5 bases at V and 2 bases at J, with 19 bases between the two ends. The CDR3 has 17 amino acids. CDR3: CASSVVGEIVGNQPQHF. The DNA of the CDR3 is TGTGCCAGCAGTGTAGTAGGGGAAATAGTTGGCAATCAGCCCCAGCATTTT. Using reference TRBV28 and TRBJ1-5 for the parts outside the CDR3, the full variable domain is DVKVTQSSRYLVKRTGEKVFLECVQDMDHENMFWYRQDPGLGLRLIYFSYDVKMKEKGDIPEGYSVSREKKERFSLILESASTNQTSMYLCASSVVGEIVGNQPQHFGDGTRLSIL.

The chain joins TRBV12-5 to TRBJ2-1; TRBD2 might be the D (5 bases). The ends were cut back, 5 bases at V and 3 bases at J, with 11 bases in the middle. This CDR3 is built from 14 residues. The V gene's germline CDR1 is LGHNT and CDR2 FRNRAP. CDR3 loop: CASGLSRDYNEQFF. The CDR3, as DNA: TGTGCTAGTGGTCTGTCCCGGGACTACAATGAGCAGTTCTTC.

V and J are TRBV18 and TRBJ2-1; 10 bases align to TRBD2. Per the germline V gene, CDR1 is KGHSH and CDR2 is LQKENI. The length of the CDR3 is 20 residues. With V trimmed by 3 bases and J by 0 bases, 14 bases remained unmatched. CDR3 coding DNA: TGTGCCAGCTCACCTTCATTAGGTGATAGCGGGAGGCCCTCCTACAATGAGCAGTTCTTC. Protein: CASSPSLGDSGRPSYNEQFF.

The rearrangement links TRBV7-6 to TRBJ1-2, with D maybe TRBD1 (5 bases). The V and J ends lost 5 bases and 1 base respectively, with 14 bases between them. Germline V CDR1 and CDR2: SGHVS, FNYEAQ. The CDR3 has 15 amino acids. In DNA, the CDR3 is TGTGCCAGCAGCCACGGCACGGGGGGTAACTATGGCTACACCTTC. It encodes CASSHGTGGNYGYTF. The full variable domain, its missing parts supplied by reference TRBV7-6 and TRBJ1-2, is GAGVSQSPRYKVTKRGQDVALRCDPISGHVSLYWYRQALGQGPEFLTYFNYEAQQDKSGLPNDRFSAERPEGSISTLTIQRTEQRDSAMYRCASSHGTGGNYGYTFGSGTRLTVV.

This chain uses TRBV5-1 with TRBJ2-7; D might be TRBD1 (6 bases). The ends were cut back, 0 bases at V and 3 bases at J, with 10 bases in the middle. Germline CDR1 and CDR2: SGHRS and YFSETQ. The CDR3 covers 14 residues. The CDR3: CASSLDRVGYEQYF. The DNA of the CDR3 is TGCGCCAGCAGCTTGGACAGGGTTGGCTACGAGCAGTACTTC.

The gene calls are TRBV5-1 and TRBJ2-7; no firm D call. CDR1 and CDR2 from the germline V gene are SGHRS and YFSETQ. There are 17 residues in the CDR3. V was shortened by 0 bases and J by 1 base, with 17 bases between the two germline ends. CDR3 in amino acids: CASSLVMSRGSSYEQYF. DNA of the CDR3: TGCGCCAGCAGCTTGGTGATGTCCCGCGGCAGTTCCTACGAGCAGTACTTC. Full variable domain (rest looked up from reference TRBV5-1 and TRBJ2-7): KAGVTQTPRYLIKTRGQQVTLSCSPISGHRSVSWYQQTPGQGLQFLFEYFSETQRNKGNFPGRFSGRQFSNSRSEMNVSTLELGDSALYLCASSLVMSRGSSYEQYFGPGTRLTVT.

This chain links TRBV15 with TRBJ2-5, with 11 bases aligning to TRBD2. Germline loops: CDR1 LNHNV, CDR2 YYDKDF (reference sequence). This CDR3 region has 15 residues. The V and J ends lost 8 bases and 5 bases, in that order; junction bases with no gene match: 10. CDR3 residues: CATQRDLAGGETQYF. The CDR3 DNA is TGTGCCACCCAAAGAGATTTAGCGGGAGGGGAGACCCAGTACTTC.

This chain links TRBV27 with TRBJ1-1; D ambiguous. V was clipped by 3 bases and J by 1 base, with 6 bases between them. The germline CDR1 and CDR2 sequences are MNHEY and SMNVEV (reference sequence). This CDR3 contains 13 residues. The CDR3 loop reads CASSFYGNTEAFF. As DNA, the CDR3 is TGTGCCAGCAGTTTCTACGGGAACACTGAAGCTTTCTTT.

The chain recombines TRBV7-9 with TRBJ1-1, with TRBD1 as a possible D gene (5 bases). Germline V gives CDR1 SEHNR, CDR2 FQNEAQ (reference sequence). V lost 5 bases and J 5 bases, leaving 12 bases between the germline ends. This CDR3 has 13 amino acids. CDR3 sequence: CASSLGGETEAFF. Here the CDR3 DNA reads TGTGCCAGCAGCCTCGGGGGGGAGACTGAAGCTTTCTTT.

This clone was found once. The J gene is TRBJ1-5, the V gene TRBV27; 9 bases align to TRBD1. The CDR3 loop spans 15 amino acids. V trimming: 5 bases; J trimming: 5 bases; junction bases outside the gene matches: 7. The germline CDR1 and CDR2 sequences are MNHEY and SMNVEV (reference sequence). CDR3 residues: CASSPTGGPHQPQHF. The CDR3 DNA reads TGTGCCAGCAGTCCTACAGGGGGCCCGCATCAGCCCCAGCATTTT.

V and J are TRBV28 and TRBJ2-1; the D gene is possibly TRBD1 (6 bases). Trimming stripped 5 bases from V and 7 bases from J, with 18 bases between. Germline CDR1 and CDR2: MDHEN and SYDVKM. This CDR3 has 15 amino acids. The CDR3: CASSTLAWGRNEQFF. CDR3 bases: TGTGCCAGCAGTACGCTCGCCTGGGGGCGAAATGAGCAGTTCTTC.

The rearrangement links TRBV27 to TRBJ2-2; 9 bases agree with TRBD2. Per germline, CDR1 MNHEY and CDR2 SMNVEV (reference sequence). CDR3 length: 16 amino acids. Trimming cost V 7 bases and J 4 bases; bases outside gene matches: 10. CDR3 protein: CASTGRLAGATGELFF. The CDR3 DNA reads TGTGCCAGCACGGGGAGGTTAGCGGGAGCCACCGGGGAGCTGTTTTTT.

A single count supports this clone. The J gene is TRBJ2-6, the V gene TRBV28, with TRBD1 identical over 7 bases. The CDR3 has 18 amino acids. Trimming removed 5 bases from V and 4 bases from J; junction bases left unmatched: 14. CDR1 and CDR2 (germline): MDHEN, SYDVKM. The CDR3 here is CASSEKTTGMVGANVLTF. In nucleotides, the CDR3 is TGTGCCAGCAGTGAGAAGACGACAGGGATGGTCGGGGCCAACGTCCTGACTTTC.

V usage is TRBV4-3 and J usage is TRBJ1-5; the match to TRBD1 covers 7 bases. V lost 1 base to trimming and J lost 6 bases; unmatched junction nucleotides: 3. Germline CDR1 reads LGHNA; CDR2 reads YSLEER. The CDR3 consists of 14 residues. The CDR3 coding sequence is TGCGCCAGCAGCCAAGGACAGGGAATTCAGCCCCAGCATTTT. Amino acids: CASSQGQGIQPQHF.

The chain links TRBV15 to TRBJ1-5; the D gene is possibly TRBD1 (6 bases). The CDR3 is 15 residues long. The germline CDR1 and CDR2 sequences are LNHNV and YYDKDF (reference sequence). V lost 2 bases to trimming and J lost 6 bases, with 14 bases between them. CDR3 loop: CATSRPTGGAQPQHF. Here the CDR3 DNA reads TGTGCCACCAGCAGACCCACTGGGGGGGCTCAGCCCCAGCATTTT.

The V call is TRBV5-6, the J call TRBJ2-5, with TRBD2 identical over 11 bases. Germline CDR1 SGHDT, CDR2 YYEEEE. This CDR3 has 16 residues. Losses at the gene ends were 3 bases for V and 5 bases for J; bases not matched to a gene: 9. CDR3: CASSSTSGDLRETQYF. In DNA, the CDR3 is TGTGCCAGCAGCTCGACTAGCGGGGACCTCCGGGAGACCCAGTACTTC.

The chain couples TRBV1 to TRBJ1-2; the D segment call TRBD1 is taken from the table without a DNA check. TRBV1 is designated a pseudogene. This CDR3 is 14 amino acids long. The CDR3 DNA is TGCACCAGCAGCCTCCGGACAGTTCGCTATGGCTACACCTTC. Protein sequence: CTSSLRTVRYGYTF.